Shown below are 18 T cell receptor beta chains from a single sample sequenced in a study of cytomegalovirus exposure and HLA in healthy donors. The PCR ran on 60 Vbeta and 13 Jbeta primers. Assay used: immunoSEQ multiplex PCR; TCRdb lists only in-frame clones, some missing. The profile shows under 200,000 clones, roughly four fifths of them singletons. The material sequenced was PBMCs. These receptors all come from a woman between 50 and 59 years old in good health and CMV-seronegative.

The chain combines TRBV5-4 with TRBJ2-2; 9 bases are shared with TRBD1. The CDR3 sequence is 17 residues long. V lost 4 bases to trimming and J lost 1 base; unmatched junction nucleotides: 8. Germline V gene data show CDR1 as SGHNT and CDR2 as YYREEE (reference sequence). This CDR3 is CASSEGTGSGNTGELFF. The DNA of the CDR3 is TGTGCCAGCAGCGAAGGGACAGGGTCGGGGAACACCGGGGAGCTGTTTTTT.

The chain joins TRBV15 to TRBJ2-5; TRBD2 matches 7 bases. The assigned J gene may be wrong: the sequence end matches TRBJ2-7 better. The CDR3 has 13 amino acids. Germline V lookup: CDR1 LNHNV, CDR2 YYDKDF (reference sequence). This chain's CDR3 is CATSPGRTYEQYF. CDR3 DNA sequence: TGTGCCACCAGTCCCGGGAGGACCTACGAGCAGTACTTC.

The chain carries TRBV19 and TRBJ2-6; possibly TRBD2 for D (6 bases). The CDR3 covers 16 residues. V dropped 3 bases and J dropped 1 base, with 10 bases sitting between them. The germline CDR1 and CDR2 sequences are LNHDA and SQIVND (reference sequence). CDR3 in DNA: TGTGCCAGTAGTATTACGGGGGTGTCTGGGGCCAACGTCCTGACTTTC. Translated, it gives CASSITGVSGANVLTF.

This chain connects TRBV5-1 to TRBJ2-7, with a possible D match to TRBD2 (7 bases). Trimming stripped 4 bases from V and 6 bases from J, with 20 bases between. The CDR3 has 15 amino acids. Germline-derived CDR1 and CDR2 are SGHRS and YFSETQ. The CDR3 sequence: CASSPVGAGVAEQYF. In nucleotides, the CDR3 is TGCGCCAGCAGCCCCGTGGGGGCGGGAGTGGCCGAGCAGTACTTC.

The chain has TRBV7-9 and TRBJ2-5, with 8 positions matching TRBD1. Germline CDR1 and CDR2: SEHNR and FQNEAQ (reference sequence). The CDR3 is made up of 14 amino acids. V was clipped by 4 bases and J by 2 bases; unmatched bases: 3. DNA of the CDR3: TGTGCCAGCAGCTACCAGGGGGCTCAAGAGACCCAGTACTTC. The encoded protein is CASSYQGAQETQYF.

The CDR3 region has the DNA TGCGCCAGCAATTCAGTAACCCCCTACGAGCAGTACTTC. It codes for CASNSVTPYEQYF. The chain uses TRBV5-1 and TRBJ2-7; no definite D call. The CDR3 consists of 13 residues. Trimming left V 6 bases short and J 2 bases short, with 12 bases between. Germline CDR1 and CDR2: SGHRS and YFSETQ. Full variable domain (missing parts from reference TRBV5-1 and TRBJ2-7): KAGVTQTPRYLIKTRGQQVTLSCSPISGHRSVSWYQQTPGQGLQFLFEYFSETQRNKGNFPGRFSGRQFSNSRSEMNVSTLELGDSALYLCASNSVTPYEQYFGPGTRLTVT.

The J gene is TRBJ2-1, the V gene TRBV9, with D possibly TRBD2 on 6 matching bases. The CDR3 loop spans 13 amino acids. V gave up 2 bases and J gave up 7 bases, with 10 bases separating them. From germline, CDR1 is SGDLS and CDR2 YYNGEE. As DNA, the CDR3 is TGTGCCAGCAGCGTGACTAGTTTGAATGAGCAGTTCTTC. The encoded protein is CASSVTSLNEQFF.

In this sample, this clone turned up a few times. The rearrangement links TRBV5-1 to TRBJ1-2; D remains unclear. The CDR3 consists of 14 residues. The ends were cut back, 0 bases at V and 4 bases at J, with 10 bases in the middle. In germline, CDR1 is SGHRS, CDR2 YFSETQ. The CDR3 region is CASSLDPGSYGYTF. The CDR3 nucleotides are TGCGCCAGCAGCTTGGATCCGGGTAGCTATGGCTACACCTTC.

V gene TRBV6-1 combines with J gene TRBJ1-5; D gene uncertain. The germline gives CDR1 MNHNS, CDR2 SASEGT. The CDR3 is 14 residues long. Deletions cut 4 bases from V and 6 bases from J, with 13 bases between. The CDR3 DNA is TGTGCCAGCAGTGTGTCGCGCGCGAGTCAGCCCCAGCATTTT. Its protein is CASSVSRASQPQHF.

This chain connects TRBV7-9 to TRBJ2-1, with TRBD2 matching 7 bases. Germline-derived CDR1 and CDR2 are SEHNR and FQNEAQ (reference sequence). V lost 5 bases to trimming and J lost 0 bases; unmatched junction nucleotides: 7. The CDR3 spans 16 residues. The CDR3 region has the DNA TGTGCCAGCAGCGTACTAGCGTCGAGCTCCTACAATGAGCAGTTCTTC. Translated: CASSVLASSSYNEQFF.

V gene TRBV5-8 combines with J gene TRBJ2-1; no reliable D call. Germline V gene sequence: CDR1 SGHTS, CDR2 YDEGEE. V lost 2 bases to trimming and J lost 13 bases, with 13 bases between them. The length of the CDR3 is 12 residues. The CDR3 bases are TGTGCCAGCAGCTTTGAGCGCCCGGCACAGTTCTTC. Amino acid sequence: CASSFERPAQFF.

The CDR3 sequence is CASIPTASGYGYTF. The CDR3 DNA is TGTGCCAGCATCCCGACAGCCTCTGGATATGGCTACACCTTC. The J gene is TRBJ1-2, the V gene TRBV2; maybe TRBD1 (5 bases). Germline assignment: CDR1 SNHLY and CDR2 FYNNEI. With 7 bases removed from V and 5 bases from J, the gap between germline ends came to 17 bases. The CDR3 length is 14 residues.

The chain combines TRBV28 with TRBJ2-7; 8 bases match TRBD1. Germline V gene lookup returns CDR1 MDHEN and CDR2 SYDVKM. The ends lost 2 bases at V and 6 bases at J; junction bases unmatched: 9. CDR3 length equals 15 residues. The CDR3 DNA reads TGTGCCAGCAGTTTACTTGACAGGGGATACGGCGAGCAGTACTTC. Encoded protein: CASSLLDRGYGEQYF.

The CDR3 coding sequence is TGTGCCAGCAGCCAACTACAGATGAACACTGAAGCTTTCTTT. Translated: CASSQLQMNTEAFF. This chain joins TRBV14 and TRBJ1-1; no firm D call. The V end was cut by 2 bases, the J end by 0 bases, with 7 bases between. The CDR3 extends over 14 amino acids. Germline lookup yields CDR1 SGHDN and CDR2 FVKESK.

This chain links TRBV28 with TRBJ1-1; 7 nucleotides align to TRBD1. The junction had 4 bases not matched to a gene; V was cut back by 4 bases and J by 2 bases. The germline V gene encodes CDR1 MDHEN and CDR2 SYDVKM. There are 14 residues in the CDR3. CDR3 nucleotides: TGTGCCAGCAGTTCGACAGGGAGTAACACTGAAGCTTTCTTT. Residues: CASSSTGSNTEAFF.

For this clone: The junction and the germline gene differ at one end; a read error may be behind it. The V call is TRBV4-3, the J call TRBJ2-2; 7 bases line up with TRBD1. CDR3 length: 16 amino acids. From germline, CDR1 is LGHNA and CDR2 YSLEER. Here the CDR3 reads CASSRGPREGTAELFF. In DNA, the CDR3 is TGCGCCAGCAGCAGGGGGCCTCGAGAAGGCACCGCGGAGCTGTTTTTT.

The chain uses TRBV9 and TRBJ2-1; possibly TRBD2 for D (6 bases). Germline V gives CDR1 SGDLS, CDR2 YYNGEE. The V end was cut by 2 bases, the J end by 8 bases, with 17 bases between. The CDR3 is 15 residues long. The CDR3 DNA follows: TGTGCCAGCAGCGTGTCCGCTACGGGGGTCGATGAGCAGTTCTTC. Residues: CASSVSATGVDEQFF.

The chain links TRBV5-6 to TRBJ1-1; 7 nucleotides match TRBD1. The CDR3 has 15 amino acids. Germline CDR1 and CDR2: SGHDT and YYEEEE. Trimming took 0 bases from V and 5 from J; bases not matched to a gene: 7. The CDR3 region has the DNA TGTGCCAGCAGCTTGGTTCGACAGGGAGGAACTGAAGCTTTCTTT. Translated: CASSLVRQGGTEAFF.